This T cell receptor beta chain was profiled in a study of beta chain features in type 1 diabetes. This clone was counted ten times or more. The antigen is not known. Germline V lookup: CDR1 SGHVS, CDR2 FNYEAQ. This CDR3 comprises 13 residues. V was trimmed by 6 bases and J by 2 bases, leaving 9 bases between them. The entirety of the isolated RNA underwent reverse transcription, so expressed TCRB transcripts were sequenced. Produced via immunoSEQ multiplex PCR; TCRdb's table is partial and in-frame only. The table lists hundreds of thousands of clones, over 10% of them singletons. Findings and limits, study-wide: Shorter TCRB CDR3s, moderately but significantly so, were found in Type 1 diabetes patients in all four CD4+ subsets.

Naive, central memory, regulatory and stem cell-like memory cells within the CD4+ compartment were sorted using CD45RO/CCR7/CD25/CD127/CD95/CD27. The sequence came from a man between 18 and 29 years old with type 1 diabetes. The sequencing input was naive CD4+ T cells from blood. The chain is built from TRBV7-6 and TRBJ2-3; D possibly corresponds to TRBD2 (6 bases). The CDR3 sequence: CASSRLVTDTQYF. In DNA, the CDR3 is TGTGCCAGCAGTAGACTAGTCACAGATACGCAGTATTTT.